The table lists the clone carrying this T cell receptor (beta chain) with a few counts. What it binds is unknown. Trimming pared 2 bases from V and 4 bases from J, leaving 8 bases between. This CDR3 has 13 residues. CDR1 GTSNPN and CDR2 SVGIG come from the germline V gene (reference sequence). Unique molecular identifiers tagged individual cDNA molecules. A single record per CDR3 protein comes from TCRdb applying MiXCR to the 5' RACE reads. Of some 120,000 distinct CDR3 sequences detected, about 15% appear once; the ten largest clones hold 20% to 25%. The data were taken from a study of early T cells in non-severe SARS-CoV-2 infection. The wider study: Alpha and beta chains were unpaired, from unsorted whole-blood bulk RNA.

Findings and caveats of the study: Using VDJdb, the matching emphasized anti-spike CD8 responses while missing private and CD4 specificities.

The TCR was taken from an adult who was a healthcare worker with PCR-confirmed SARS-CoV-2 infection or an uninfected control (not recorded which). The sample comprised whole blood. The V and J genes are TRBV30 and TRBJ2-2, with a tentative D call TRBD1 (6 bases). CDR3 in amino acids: CAWSQTGTGELFF. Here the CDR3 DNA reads TGTGCCTGGAGTCAGACAGGCACCGGGGAGCTGTTTTTT.